The TCR beta chain under discussion was sequenced for a study of fetal regulatory T cell absence and autoimmunity. About the research overall: IPEX patients had exocrine pancreas autoimmunity without clinical diabetes.

A remark on this clone: The antigen is unknown.

The assay was run at survey level. Produced via immunoSEQ multiplex PCR; TCRdb's table is partial and in-frame only. The table shows just over 45,000 clones, with about 80% occurring only once. General study results and limits: Antigen-driven pancreatic autoimmunity before birth in IPEX was inferred from oligoclonal enrichment. Compared with cord blood, pancreas showed oligoclonal TCR enrichment, some clones over 80-fold.

The V end lost 4 bases, the J end lost 0 bases, and 8 bases lay between the germline ends. Per germline, CDR1 SGHRS and CDR2 YFSETQ. This CDR3 has 13 amino acids. The sample consisted of cord blood. The chain joins TRBV5-1 to TRBJ2-7; D gene ambiguous. The receptor's source is a newborn boy with IPEX syndrome. The CDR3 coding sequence is TGCGCCAGCAGCCTGCCCAGCTCCTACGAGCAGTACTTC. Protein sequence: CASSLPSSYEQYF.